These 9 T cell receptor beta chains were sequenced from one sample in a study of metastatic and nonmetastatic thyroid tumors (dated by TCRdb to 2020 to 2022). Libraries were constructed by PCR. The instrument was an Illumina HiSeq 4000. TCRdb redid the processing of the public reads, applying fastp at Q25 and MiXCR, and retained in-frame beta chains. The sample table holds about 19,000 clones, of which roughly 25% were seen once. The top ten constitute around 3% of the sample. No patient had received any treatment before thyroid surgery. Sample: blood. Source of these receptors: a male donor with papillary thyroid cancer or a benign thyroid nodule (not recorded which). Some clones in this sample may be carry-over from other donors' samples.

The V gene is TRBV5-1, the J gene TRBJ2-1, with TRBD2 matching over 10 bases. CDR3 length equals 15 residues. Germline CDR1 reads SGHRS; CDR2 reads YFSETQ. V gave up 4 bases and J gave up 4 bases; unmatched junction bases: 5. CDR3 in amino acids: CASSPRLAGYNEQFF. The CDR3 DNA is TGCGCCAGCAGCCCTAGACTAGCGGGTTACAATGAGCAGTTCTTC.

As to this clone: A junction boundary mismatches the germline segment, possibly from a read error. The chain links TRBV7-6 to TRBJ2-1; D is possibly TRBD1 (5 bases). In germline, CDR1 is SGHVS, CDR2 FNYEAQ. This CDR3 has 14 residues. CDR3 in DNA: TGTGCCAGCAGCTTAGCGGGGCTAGGGAATGAGCATTTCTTC. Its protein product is CASSLAGLGNEHFF.

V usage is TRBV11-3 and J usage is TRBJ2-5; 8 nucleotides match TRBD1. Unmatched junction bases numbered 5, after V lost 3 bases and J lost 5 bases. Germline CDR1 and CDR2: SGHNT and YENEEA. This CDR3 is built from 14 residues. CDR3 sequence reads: CASSFRGPGETQYF. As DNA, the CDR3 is TGTGCCAGCAGCTTCAGGGGGCCCGGGGAGACCCAGTACTTC.

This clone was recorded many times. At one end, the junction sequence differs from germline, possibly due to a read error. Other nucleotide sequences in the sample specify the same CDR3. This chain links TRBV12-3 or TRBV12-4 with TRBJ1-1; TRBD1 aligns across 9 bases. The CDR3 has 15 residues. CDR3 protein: CASNQDRGMNTEAFF. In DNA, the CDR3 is TGTGCCAGCAACCAGGACAGGGGCATGAACACCGAAGCTTTCTTT.

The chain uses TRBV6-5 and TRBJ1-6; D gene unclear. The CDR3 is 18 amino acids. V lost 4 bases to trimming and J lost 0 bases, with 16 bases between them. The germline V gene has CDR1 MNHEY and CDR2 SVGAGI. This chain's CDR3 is CASSCSGLRSSYNSPLHF. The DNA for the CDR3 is TGTGCCAGCAGTTGCTCAGGCCTTAGGAGCTCCTATAATTCACCCCTCCACTTT.

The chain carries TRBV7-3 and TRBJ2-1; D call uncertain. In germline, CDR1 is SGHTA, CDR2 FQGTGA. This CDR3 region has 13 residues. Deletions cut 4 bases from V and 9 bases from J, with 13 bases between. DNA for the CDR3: TGTGCCAGCAGCTGGCGGAAGGGCGGTGAGCAGTTCTTC. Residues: CASSWRKGGEQFF.

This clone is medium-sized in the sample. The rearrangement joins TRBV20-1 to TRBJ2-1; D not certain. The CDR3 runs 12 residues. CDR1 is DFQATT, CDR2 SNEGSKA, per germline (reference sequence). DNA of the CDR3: TGCAGACTTATAAAGGGATACAATGAGCAGTTCTTC. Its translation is CRLIKGYNEQFF.

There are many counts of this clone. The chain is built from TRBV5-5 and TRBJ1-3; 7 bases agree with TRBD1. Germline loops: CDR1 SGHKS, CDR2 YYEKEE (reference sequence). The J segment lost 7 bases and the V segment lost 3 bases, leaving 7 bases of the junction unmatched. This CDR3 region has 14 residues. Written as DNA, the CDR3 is TGTGCCAGCAGCTCGGCCGGGACAGCCAACACCATATATTTT. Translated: CASSSAGTANTIYF.

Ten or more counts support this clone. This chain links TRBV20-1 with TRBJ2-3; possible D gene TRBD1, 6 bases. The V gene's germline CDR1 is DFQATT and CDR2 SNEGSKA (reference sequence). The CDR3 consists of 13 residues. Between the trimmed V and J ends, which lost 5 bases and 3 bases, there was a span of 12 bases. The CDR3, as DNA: TGCAGTGCTGGGGACACACGTACAGATACGCAGTATTTT. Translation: CSAGDTRTDTQYF.